The 18 T cell receptor beta chains below come from one sample, sequenced in a study of CD8+CD57+ T cells in acquired aplastic anemia. The template used for profiling TCR beta VDJ and CDR3 was genomic DNA. From the reads, TCRdb called clonotypes with MiXCR, one entry per CDR3 protein. The data show approximately 380,000 distinct CDR3 sequences, roughly 68% seen once. The sample consisted of sorted CD4+, CD8+, or CD8+CD57+ T cells (not recorded which) from PBMCs. The origin of the receptors is a human donor in good health, serving as a control.

V and J are TRBV11-2 and TRBJ2-2, with a possible D match to TRBD1 (5 bases). This CDR3 has 16 amino acids. From germline, CDR1 is SGHAT and CDR2 FQNNGV. The ends were cut back, 1 base at V and 5 bases at J, with 14 bases in the middle. The CDR3 region has the DNA TGTGCCAGCAGCTTAGGCGCAGGGCACGGGACCGGGGAGCTGTTTTTT. Amino acids: CASSLGAGHGTGELFF. The complete variable domain, with remaining parts taken from reference TRBV11-2 and TRBJ2-2, reads EAGVAQSPRYKIIEKRQSVAFWCNPISGHATLYWYQQILGQGPKLLIQFQNNGVVDDSQLPKDRFSAERLKGVDSTLKIQPAKLEDSAVYLCASSLGAGHGTGELFFGEGSRLTVL.

Of note for this clonotype: A read error may produce the germline difference seen at one junction end. The chain joins TRBV5-1 to TRBJ1-1; D call uncertain. Germline V gives CDR1 SGHRS, CDR2 YFSETQ. This CDR3 contains 14 residues. This chain's CDR3 is CASSLDVRNAEAFF. The CDR3 coding sequence is TGTGCCAGCAGCTTGGATGTCAGGAACGCCGAAGCTTTCTTT. The complete variable domain, with remaining parts taken from reference TRBV5-1 and TRBJ1-1, reads KAGVTQTPRYLIKTRGQQVTLSCSPISGHRSVSWYQQTPGQGLQFLFEYFSETQRNKGNFPGRFSGRQFSNSRSEMNVSTLELGDSALYLCASSLDVRNAEAFFGQGTRLTVV.

This clonotype was picked up a small number of times. The junction shows a germline mismatch at one end, possibly a read error. The chain is built from TRBV24-1 and TRBJ1-5, with D uncertain. The CDR3 runs to 12 residues. Germline CDR1 is KGHDR and CDR2 is SFDVKD. The CDR3 loop reads CATSDPDQPQRF. The CDR3 DNA sequence: TGTGCCACCAGTGATCCTGATCAGCCCCAGCGTTTT.

This clonotype came up many times. The chain joins TRBV5-5 to TRBJ1-5; D gene ambiguous. The CDR3 spans 14 residues. Between the trimmed V and J ends, which lost 1 base and 0 bases, there was a span of 5 bases. Germline CDR1 is SGHKS and CDR2 is YYEKEE (reference sequence). CDR3 coding DNA: TGTGCCAGCAGCTTGCGGGGTAGCAATCAGCCCCAGCATTTT. Its protein is CASSLRGSNQPQHF.

The sample holds many counts of this clonotype. One end of the junction varies from germline; a read error may be responsible. This sequence joins TRBV14 and TRBJ2-1; D could derive from TRBD1 or TRBD2 (5 bases each). The CDR3 is 13 residues long. Germline CDR1 and CDR2: SGHDN and FVKESK. The CDR3 reads CASSLDGAGEPFF. CDR3 in DNA: TGTGCCAGCAGCCTCGACGGGGCCGGGGAGCCGTTCTTC.

With respect to this clonotype: The junction shows a germline mismatch at one end, possibly a read error. This chain links TRBV7-2 with TRBJ1-6, with D unclear. This CDR3 has 14 residues. The V gene's germline CDR1 is SGHTA and CDR2 FQGNSA. CDR3 nucleotide sequence: TGTGCCAGCAGCTTACCAGTTGATAACTCACCCCACACCTTT. Translating it yields CASSLPVDNSPHTF.

The chain couples TRBV20-1 to TRBJ2-7; D assignment may be TRBD1 or TRBD2 (5 bases each). Looked up from germline, CDR1 is DFQATT and CDR2 is SNEGSKA (reference sequence). With 6 bases removed from V and 4 bases from J, the gap between germline ends came to 22 bases. The length of the CDR3 is 15 residues. The CDR3 sequence: CSATFPGRKTYEQYF. DNA of the CDR3: TGCAGTGCCACATTCCCGGGACGAAAAACTTACGAGCAGTACTTC.

This clonotype was seen a handful of times. A much larger clonotype is one base distant, so this may be a read error. V and J are TRBV5-6 and TRBJ1-4; D gene unclear. The CDR3 contains 15 residues. Germline CDR1 SGHDT, CDR2 YYEEEE. Trimming took 0 bases from V and 8 from J, leaving 14 bases between them. The CDR3 region has the DNA TGTGCCAGCAGCTTGGTCCCCGAAGGAGGGGAAAAACTGTTTTTT. Encoded protein: CASSLVPEGGEKLFF.

For this clonotype: The germline gene is not matched at one end of the junction; a read error may be the cause. The chain recombines TRBV7-8 with TRBJ2-3; D gene uncertain. This CDR3 region has 15 residues. In germline, CDR1 is SGHVS, CDR2 FQNEAQ. CDR3 protein: CASSLGKRNTDKQYF. The DNA for the CDR3 is TGTGCCAGCAGCTTAGGGAAGCGTAACACAGATAAGCAGTATTTT.

To note about this clonotype: This is likely a read error, given that the CDR3 carries no conserved phenylalanine or tryptophan at its end. The chain carries TRBV24-1 and TRBJ2-1; 7 bases fit TRBD1. V was clipped by 3 bases and J by 4 bases; unmatched bases: 2. Germline assignment: CDR1 KGHDR and CDR2 SFDVKD. This CDR3 contains 14 residues. The CDR3 DNA reads as TGTGCCACCAGTGATGGGACAGTATACAATGAGCAGTTCTCC. This encodes CATSDGTVYNEQFS.

This clonotype was found many times. V usage is TRBV30 and J usage is TRBJ1-1, with D perhaps TRBD1 (5 bases). CDR1 and CDR2 from the germline V gene are GTSNPN and SVGIG (reference sequence). V lost 0 bases and J lost 4, with 15 bases in between. The CDR3 has 15 amino acids. Here the CDR3 reads CAWSVHTGRPTEAFF. CDR3 DNA sequence: TGTGCCTGGAGTGTACATACAGGTCGACCCACTGAAGCTTTCTTT.

As for this clonotype: No conserved phenylalanine or tryptophan ends this CDR3, so it is likely a read error. The chain uses TRBV7-3 and TRBJ1-5; D unresolved. CDR1 and CDR2 from the germline V gene are SGHTA and FQGTGA. The CDR3 sequence is 13 residues long. Deletions cut 2 bases from V and 11 bases from J, with 13 bases between. Written as DNA, the CDR3 is TGTGCCAGCAGCTTACGCTCCAACGACTCCCAGCATTAC. Its translation: CASSLRSNDSQHY.

The sample holds many counts of this clonotype. The chain recombines TRBV5-1 with TRBJ1-2; D call uncertain. Germline CDR1 and CDR2: SGHRS and YFSETQ. The CDR3 has 14 residues. The V end was cut by 6 bases, the J end by 0 bases, with 12 bases between. In nucleotides, the CDR3 is TGCGCCAGCACTTTCGAGGGAGCTAACTATGGCTACACCTTC. This codes for CASTFEGANYGYTF.

Regarding this clonotype: The germline gene is not matched at one end of the junction; a read error may be the cause. V and J are TRBV7-9 and TRBJ2-7; 7 positions match TRBD1. The CDR3 runs to 14 residues. Germline assignment: CDR1 SEHNR and CDR2 FQNEAQ (reference sequence). The CDR3 DNA reads TGTGCCAGCAGCTTAGGAGGGGGCAAGGAGCAGTTCTTCTTC. This encodes CASSLGGGKEQFFF.

Note on this clonotype: The junction shows a germline mismatch at one end, possibly a read error. The chain couples TRBV2 to TRBJ1-6; TRBD1 is a possible D gene (5 bases). Germline V gene data show CDR1 as SNHLY and CDR2 as FYNNEI. This CDR3 comprises 13 residues. The CDR3: CACRVREVFALHF. The CDR3 coding sequence is TGTGCCTGCAGGGTCAGGGAGGTCTTTGCCCTCCACTTT. The whole variable domain, filled in from reference TRBV2 and TRBJ1-6, reads EPEVTQTPSHQVTQMGQEVILRCVPISNHLYFYWYRQILGQKVEFLVSFYNNEISEKSEIFDDQFSVERPDGSNFTLKIRSTKLEDSAMYFCACRVREVFALHFGNGTRLTVT.

This clonotype was counted many times. V gene TRBV7-9 combines with J gene TRBJ2-1; D remains unclear. Germline V gives CDR1 SEHNR, CDR2 FQNEAQ (reference sequence). The CDR3 runs 13 residues. Trimming removed 5 bases from V and 15 bases from J, with 20 bases in between. The CDR3 nucleotides are TGTGCCAGCAGCACGGCAACAGCCCCCGGGCTGTTCTTC. Translating gives CASSTATAPGLFF.

The chain links TRBV6-1 to TRBJ1-1, with D possibly matching TRBD1 (5 bases). Germline CDR1 reads MNHNS; CDR2 reads SASEGT. V was trimmed by 3 bases and J by 0 bases, leaving 8 bases between them. The CDR3 sequence is 14 residues long. CDR3 residues: CASSDRAVNTEAFF. The CDR3 DNA reads TGTGCCAGCAGTGACAGGGCGGTGAACACTGAAGCTTTCTTT.

About this clonotype itself: At one of its ends the junction is not consistent with the germline gene, which may arise from a read error. The chain employs TRBV7-9 and TRBJ2-1; the D is unclear. The germline CDR1 and CDR2 sequences are SEHNR and FQNEAQ (reference sequence). The CDR3 contains 14 residues. CDR3 DNA: TGTGCTAGCAGCTTATCGGTAGGTCTCAATGAGCAGTTCTTC. Translating gives CASSLSVGLNEQFF.